This is a list of T cell receptor beta chains from one sample in a study of shared clonotypes between healthy human individuals. The assay was immunoSEQ multiplex PCR, and TCRdb's table has in-frame clones only and misses some. The table shows fewer than 800,000 clones, with just over 90% occurring only once. Sequenced: naive CD8+ T cells sorted from blood. The source is a man younger than 45 in good health. The CDR3 runs from the conserved cysteine through the conserved F or W. A D gene is named only where the DNA matches it firmly. Part of the rows lack a size; the others show once, few, many or a class for expanded clones.

clone size: -
V gene: TRBV5-1
J gene: TRBJ2-5
D gene: -
CDR3 DNA: TGCGCCAGCAGCCGTGGGACGGGGAATTTGGAGCAGTACTTC
CDR3 protein: CASSRGTGNLEQYF

clone size: -
V gene: TRBV28
J gene: TRBJ2-7
D gene: TRBD1
CDR3 DNA: TGTGCCAGCAGTCCCGAGACAGGGGTCAACTACGAGCAGTACTTC
CDR3 protein: CASSPETGVNYEQYF

clone size: -
V gene: TRBV6-6
J gene: TRBJ1-1
D gene: -
CDR3 DNA: TGTGCCAGCAGTTACGCGACACTTGAAGCTTTCTTT
CDR3 protein: CASSYATLEAFF

clone size: -
V gene: TRBV6-5
J gene: TRBJ1-1
D gene: -
CDR3 DNA: TGTGCCAGCAGTTACTCCCGTGGCACTGAAGCTTTCTTT
CDR3 protein: CASSYSRGTEAFF

clone size: -
V gene: TRBV27
J gene: TRBJ2-1
D gene: TRBD2
CDR3 DNA: TGTGCCAGCAAAATAGCGGGGCTCTACAATGAGCAGTTCTTC
CDR3 protein: CASKIAGLYNEQFF

clone size: -
V gene: TRBV27
J gene: TRBJ2-7
D gene: -
CDR3 DNA: TGTGCCAGCAGTTTGGCAGGGAGAACCTACGAGCAGTACTTC
CDR3 protein: CASSLAGRTYEQYF

clone size: -
V gene: TRBV10-3
J gene: TRBJ2-2
D gene: TRBD2
CDR3 DNA: TGTGCCATCTCGACTAGCGGATTAACCGGGGAGCTGTTTTTT
CDR3 protein: CAISTSGLTGELFF

clone size: once
V gene: TRBV6-5
J gene: TRBJ2-3
D gene: -
CDR3 DNA: TGTGCCAGCAGTACCGGGACACAAAGCACAGATACGCAGTATTTT
CDR3 protein: CASSTGTQSTDTQYF

clone size: -
V gene: TRBV7-9
J gene: TRBJ2-7
D gene: TRBD2
CDR3 DNA: TGTGCCAGCAGCGGCCCGGGACTAGCGGCCAGGGGGGAGCAGTACTTC
CDR3 protein: CASSGPGLAARGEQYF

clone size: once
V gene: TRBV7-9
J gene: TRBJ2-5
D gene: -
CDR3 DNA: TGTGCCAGCAGCCCCGAGCGAGAGACCCAGTACTTC
CDR3 protein: CASSPERETQYF

clone size: -
V gene: TRBV11-3
J gene: TRBJ2-1
D gene: TRBD2
CDR3 DNA: TGTGCCAGCAGCTTAAGGACTAGCGGAAATGAGCAGTTCTTC
CDR3 protein: CASSLRTSGNEQFF

clone size: -
V gene: TRBV4-1
J gene: TRBJ2-7
D gene: TRBD2
CDR3 DNA: TGCGCCAGCAGCACCCACGCGGGGGGAGGCTACGAGCAGTACTTC
CDR3 protein: CASSTHAGGGYEQYF

clone size: -
V gene: TRBV27
J gene: TRBJ2-7
D gene: -
CDR3 DNA: TGTGCCAGCAGTTCAGGATATCGCTCCTACGAGCAGTACTTC
CDR3 protein: CASSSGYRSYEQYF

clone size: -
V gene: TRBV27
J gene: TRBJ2-3
D gene: -
CDR3 DNA: TGTGCCAGCAGTCCGATGGTTCGGGGATTGGATGAGGGGGAGTATTTT
CDR3 protein: CASSPMVRGLDEGEYF

clone size: -
V gene: TRBV29-1
J gene: TRBJ2-7
D gene: -
CDR3 DNA: TGCAGCGTTGAAGCCCATTCCTACGAGCAGTACTTC
CDR3 protein: CSVEAHSYEQYF

clone size: -
V gene: TRBV5-6
J gene: TRBJ1-1
D gene: TRBD1
CDR3 DNA: TGTGCCAGCAGCTTGGCCGGACAGGGGTCGAACACTGAAGCTTTCTTT
CDR3 protein: CASSLAGQGSNTEAFF

clone size: -
V gene: TRBV28
J gene: TRBJ1-5
D gene: -
CDR3 DNA: TGTGCCAGCAGTTTTAGTGGCAATCAGCCCCAGCATTTT
CDR3 protein: CASSFSGNQPQHF

clone size: -
V gene: TRBV7-9
J gene: TRBJ2-1
D gene: -
CDR3 DNA: TGTGCCAGCAGCTTAGCTGGGGACGGAGGCGTGGGTTACAATGAGCAGTTCTTC
CDR3 protein: CASSLAGDGGVGYNEQFF

clone size: -
V gene: TRBV6-5
J gene: TRBJ2-5
D gene: TRBD1
CDR3 DNA: TGTGCCAGCAGTTACTATACAGGGGGGGAGACCCAGTACTTC
CDR3 protein: CASSYYTGGETQYF

clone size: few
V gene: TRBV7-9
J gene: TRBJ2-1
D gene: TRBD2
CDR3 DNA: TGTGCCAGCAGCTCGGGACTAGAGGGTAGGGATGAGCAGTTCTTC
CDR3 protein: CASSSGLEGRDEQFF

clone size: -
V gene: TRBV7-9
J gene: TRBJ2-3
D gene: TRBD1
CDR3 DNA: TGTGCCAGCAGCTTAGAACGACAGGGGTGGACAACAGATACGCAGTATTTT
CDR3 protein: CASSLERQGWTTDTQYF

clone size: -
V gene: TRBV7-2
J gene: TRBJ2-2
D gene: -
CDR3 DNA: TGTGCCAGCAGCTTAATGCGGATCAAGAACACCGGGGAGCTGTTTTTT
CDR3 protein: CASSLMRIKNTGELFF

clone size: -
V gene: TRBV7-9
J gene: TRBJ1-4
D gene: -
CDR3 DNA: TGTGCCAGCAGCCAAGAATGGGAACTGTTTTTT
CDR3 protein: CASSQEWELFF

clone size: -
V gene: TRBV15
J gene: TRBJ2-5
D gene: -
CDR3 DNA: TGTGCCACCAGCACCCGAAACTACCAAGAGACCCAGTACTTC
CDR3 protein: CATSTRNYQETQYF

clone size: -
V gene: TRBV27
J gene: TRBJ2-3
D gene: TRBD2
CDR3 DNA: TGTGCCAGCAGTTTCCAACGAAGCGGGATGGGGGATACGCAGTATTTT
CDR3 protein: CASSFQRSGMGDTQYF

clone size: -
V gene: TRBV9
J gene: TRBJ2-2
D gene: -
CDR3 DNA: TGTGCCAGCAGCGCCGGGTCCCGGGGGCCCGGGGAGCTGTTTTTT
CDR3 protein: CASSAGSRGPGELFF

clone size: -
V gene: TRBV27
J gene: TRBJ2-7
D gene: TRBD1
CDR3 DNA: TGTGCCAGCAGCCCGGGACAGGGCGTCCACGAGCAGTACTTC
CDR3 protein: CASSPGQGVHEQYF

clone size: -
V gene: TRBV7-6
J gene: TRBJ1-1
D gene: -
CDR3 DNA: TGTGCCAGCAGCTTAGAGGCGGGGCTCCTTTTTGGTGAAGCTTTCTTT
CDR3 protein: CASSLEAGLLFGEAFF

clone size: -
V gene: TRBV27
J gene: TRBJ2-1
D gene: TRBD1
CDR3 DNA: TGTGCCAGCAGTCCACCCGACAGGGGGCTTTTCAATGAGCAGTTCTTC
CDR3 protein: CASSPPDRGLFNEQFF

clone size: -
V gene: TRBV15
J gene: TRBJ1-5
D gene: -
CDR3 DNA: TGTGCCACCAGCAGAGAAAGGGAAAGCAATCAGCCCCAGCATTTT
CDR3 protein: CATSRERESNQPQHF

clone size: -
V gene: TRBV7-6
J gene: TRBJ2-7
D gene: -
CDR3 DNA: TGTGCCAGCAGCAAGCAACAGGGGAGGGAGCAGTACTTC
CDR3 protein: CASSKQQGREQYF

clone size: medium-sized
V gene: TRBV4-1
J gene: TRBJ2-5
D gene: -
CDR3 DNA: TGCGCCAGCAGCCAGCAAGAGACCCAGTACTTC
CDR3 protein: CASSQQETQYF

clone size: -
V gene: TRBV10-2
J gene: TRBJ2-7
D gene: TRBD2
CDR3 DNA: TGCGCGACTAGCGGGGCCGGCGAGTACTTC
CDR3 protein: CATSGAGEYF

clone size: few
V gene: TRBV11-2
J gene: TRBJ1-1
D gene: -
CDR3 DNA: TGTGCCAGCAGCCGGGGTGGCGATGAAGCTTTCTTT
CDR3 protein: CASSRGGDEAFF

clone size: few
V gene: TRBV27
J gene: TRBJ1-1
D gene: -
CDR3 DNA: TGTGCCAGCAGTTTAAAGCAGTGGATGAACACTGAAGCTTTCTTT
CDR3 protein: CASSLKQWMNTEAFF

clone size: -
V gene: TRBV7-8
J gene: TRBJ2-2
D gene: -
CDR3 DNA: TGTGCCAGCAGCTTAGTGGTAGCAGGGGAGCTGTTTTTT
CDR3 protein: CASSLVVAGELFF

clone size: -
V gene: TRBV28
J gene: TRBJ2-7
D gene: -
CDR3 DNA: TGTGCCAGCAGTTCAGACAATAGTATACACTACGAGCAGTACTTC
CDR3 protein: CASSSDNSIHYEQYF

clone size: -
V gene: TRBV30
J gene: TRBJ2-3
D gene: TRBD1
CDR3 DNA: TGTGCCTGGAGTGAGGGACAGCACACAGATACGCAGTATTTT
CDR3 protein: CAWSEGQHTDTQYF

clone size: -
V gene: TRBV29-1
J gene: TRBJ2-7
D gene: -
CDR3 DNA: TGCAGCGTTGAAGATAGGGAGGGCAGGGGCCCCTTCTACGAGCAGTACTTC
CDR3 protein: CSVEDREGRGPFYEQYF

clone size: -
V gene: TRBV27
J gene: TRBJ2-7
D gene: TRBD1
CDR3 DNA: TGTGCCAGCAGCTATGGGACAGGAGACTACGAGCAGTACTTC
CDR3 protein: CASSYGTGDYEQYF

clone size: -
V gene: TRBV28
J gene: TRBJ2-7
D gene: -
CDR3 DNA: TGTGCCAGCAGTTTATTATTTCAGAGCGAGCAGTACTTC
CDR3 protein: CASSLLFQSEQYF

clone size: -
V gene: TRBV10-3
J gene: TRBJ2-7
D gene: TRBD2
CDR3 DNA: TGTGCCATCAGTGAGTCGTTTAGCGGGAGGGCCTGGGAGCAGTACTTC
CDR3 protein: CAISESFSGRAWEQYF

clone size: -
V gene: TRBV18
J gene: TRBJ1-1
D gene: -
CDR3 DNA: TGTGCCAGCTCACCACCCATGAACACTGAAGCTTTCTTT
CDR3 protein: CASSPPMNTEAFF

clone size: -
V gene: TRBV27
J gene: TRBJ2-7
D gene: -
CDR3 DNA: TGTGCCAGCAGTTTATCCCCGGACAGCTACTCCTACGAGCAGTACTTC
CDR3 protein: CASSLSPDSYSYEQYF

clone size: -
V gene: TRBV10-3
J gene: TRBJ2-1
D gene: TRBD2
CDR3 DNA: TGTGCCATCAGAGACACTAGCGGGGCCTACAATGAGCAGTTCTTC
CDR3 protein: CAIRDTSGAYNEQFF

clone size: -
V gene: TRBV4-2
J gene: TRBJ1-1
D gene: TRBD1
CDR3 DNA: TGTGCCAGCAGCCAAACAAGACAGGGCAACACTGAAGCTTTCTTT
CDR3 protein: CASSQTRQGNTEAFF